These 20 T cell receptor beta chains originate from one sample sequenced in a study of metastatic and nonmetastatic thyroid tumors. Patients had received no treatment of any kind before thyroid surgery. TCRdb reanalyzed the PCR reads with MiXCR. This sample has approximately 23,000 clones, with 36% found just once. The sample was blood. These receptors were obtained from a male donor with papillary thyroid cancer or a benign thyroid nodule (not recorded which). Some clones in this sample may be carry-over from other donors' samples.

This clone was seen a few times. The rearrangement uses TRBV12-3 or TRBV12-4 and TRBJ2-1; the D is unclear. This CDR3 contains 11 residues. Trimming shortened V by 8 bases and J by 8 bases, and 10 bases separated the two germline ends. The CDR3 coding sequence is TGTGCCAGCTCTCTTAACGATGAGCAGTTCTTC. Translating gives CASSLNDEQFF.

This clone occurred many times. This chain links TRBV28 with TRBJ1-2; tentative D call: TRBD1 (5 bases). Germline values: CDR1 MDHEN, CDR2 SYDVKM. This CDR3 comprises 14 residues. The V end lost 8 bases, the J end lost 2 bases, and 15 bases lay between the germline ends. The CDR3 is CASLPGGSNYGYTF. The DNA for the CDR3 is TGTGCCAGCCTCCCGGGGGGTTCCAACTATGGCTACACCTTC.

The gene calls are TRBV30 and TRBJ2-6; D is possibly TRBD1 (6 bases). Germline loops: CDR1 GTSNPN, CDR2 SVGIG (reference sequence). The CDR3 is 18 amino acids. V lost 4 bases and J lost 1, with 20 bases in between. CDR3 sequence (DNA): TGTGCCTGGAAGGTGGCAGGGGCAAAAGGGTCTGGGGCCAACGTCCTGACTTTC. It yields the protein CAWKVAGAKGSGANVLTF.

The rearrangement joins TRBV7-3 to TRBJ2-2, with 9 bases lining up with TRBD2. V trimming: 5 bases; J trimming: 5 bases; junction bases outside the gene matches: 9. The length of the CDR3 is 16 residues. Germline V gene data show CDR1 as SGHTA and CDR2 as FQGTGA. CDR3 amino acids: CASSPRLAEGTGELFF. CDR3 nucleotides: TGTGCCAGCAGCCCCCGACTAGCGGAGGGTACCGGGGAGCTGTTTTTT.

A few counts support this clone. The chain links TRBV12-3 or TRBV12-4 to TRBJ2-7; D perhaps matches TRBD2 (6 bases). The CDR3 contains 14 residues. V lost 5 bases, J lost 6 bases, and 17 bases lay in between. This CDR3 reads CASSRTPQGGEQYF. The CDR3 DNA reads TGTGCCAGCAGTAGGACACCCCAGGGAGGCGAGCAGTACTTC.

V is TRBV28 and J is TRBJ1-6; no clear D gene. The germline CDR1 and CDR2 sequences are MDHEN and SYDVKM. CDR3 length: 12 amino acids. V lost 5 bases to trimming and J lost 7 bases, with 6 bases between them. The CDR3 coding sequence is TGTGCCAGCAGTCTTCTCAATTCACCCCTCCACTTT. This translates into CASSLLNSPLHF.

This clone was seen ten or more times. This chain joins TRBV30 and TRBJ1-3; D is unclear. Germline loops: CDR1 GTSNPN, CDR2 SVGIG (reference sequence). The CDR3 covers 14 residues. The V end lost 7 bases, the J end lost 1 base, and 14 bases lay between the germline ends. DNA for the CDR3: TGTGCCTATAATACTGGAAGGTCTGGAAACACCATATATTTT. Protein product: CAYNTGRSGNTIYF. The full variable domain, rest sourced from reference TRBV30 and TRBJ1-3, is SQTIHQWPATLVQPVGSPLSLECTVEGTSNPNLYWYRQAAGRGLQLLFYSVGIGQISSEVPQNLSASRPQDRQFILSSKKLLLSDSGFYLCAYNTGRSGNTIYFGEGSWLTVV.

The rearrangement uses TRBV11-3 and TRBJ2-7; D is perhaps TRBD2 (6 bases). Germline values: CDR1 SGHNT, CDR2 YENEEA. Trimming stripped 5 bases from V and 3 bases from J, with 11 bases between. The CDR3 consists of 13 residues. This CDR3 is CASSRGSNYEQYF. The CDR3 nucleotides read TGTGCCAGCAGCCGGGGGTCCAACTACGAGCAGTACTTC.

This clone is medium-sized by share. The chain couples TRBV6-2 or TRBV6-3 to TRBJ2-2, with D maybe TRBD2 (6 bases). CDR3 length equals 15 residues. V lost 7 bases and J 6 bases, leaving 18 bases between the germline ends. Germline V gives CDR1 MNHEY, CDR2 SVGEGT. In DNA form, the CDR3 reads TGTGCCAGCAAGTGGAGTAGCGGCAGGGCCGGGGAGCTGTTTTTT. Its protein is CASKWSSGRAGELFF.

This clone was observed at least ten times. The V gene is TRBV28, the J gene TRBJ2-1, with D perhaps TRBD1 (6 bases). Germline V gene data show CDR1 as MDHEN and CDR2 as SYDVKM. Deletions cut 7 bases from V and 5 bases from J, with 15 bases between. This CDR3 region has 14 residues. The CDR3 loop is CASTSTGWDNEQFF. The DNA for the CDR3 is TGTGCCAGCACGTCTACAGGGTGGGACAATGAGCAGTTCTTC.

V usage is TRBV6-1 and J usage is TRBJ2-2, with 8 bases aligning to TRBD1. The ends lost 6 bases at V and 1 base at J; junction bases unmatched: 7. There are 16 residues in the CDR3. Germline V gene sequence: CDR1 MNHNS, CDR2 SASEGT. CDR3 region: CASRPGQGLNTGELFF. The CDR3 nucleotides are TGTGCCAGCAGACCCGGACAGGGACTGAACACCGGGGAGCTGTTTTTT.

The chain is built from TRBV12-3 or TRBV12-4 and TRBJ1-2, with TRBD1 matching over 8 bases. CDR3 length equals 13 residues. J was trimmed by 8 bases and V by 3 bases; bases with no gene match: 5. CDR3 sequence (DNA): TGTGCCAGCAGTTTTGGACAGGGAAGGGGCTACACCTTC. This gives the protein CASSFGQGRGYTF.

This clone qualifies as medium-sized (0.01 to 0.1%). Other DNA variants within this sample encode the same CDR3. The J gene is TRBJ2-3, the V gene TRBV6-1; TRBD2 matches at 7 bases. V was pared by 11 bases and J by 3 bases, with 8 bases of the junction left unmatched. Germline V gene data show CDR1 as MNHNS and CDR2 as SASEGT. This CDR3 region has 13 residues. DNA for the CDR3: TGTGCCGTCGGGGGGATCTGGACAGATACGCAGTATTTT. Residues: CAVGGIWTDTQYF.

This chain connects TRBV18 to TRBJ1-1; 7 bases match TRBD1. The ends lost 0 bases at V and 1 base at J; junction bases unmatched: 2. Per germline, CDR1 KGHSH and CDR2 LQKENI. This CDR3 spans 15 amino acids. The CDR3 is CASSPPRGPNTEAFF. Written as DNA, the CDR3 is TGTGCCAGCTCACCACCGAGGGGGCCGAACACTGAAGCTTTCTTT.

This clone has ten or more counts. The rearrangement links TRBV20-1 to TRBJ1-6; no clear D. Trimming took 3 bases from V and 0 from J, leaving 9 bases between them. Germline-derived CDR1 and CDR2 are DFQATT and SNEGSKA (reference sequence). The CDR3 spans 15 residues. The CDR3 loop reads CSARLILSYNSPLHF. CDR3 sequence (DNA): TGCAGTGCTAGGCTTATACTCTCCTATAATTCACCCCTCCACTTT.

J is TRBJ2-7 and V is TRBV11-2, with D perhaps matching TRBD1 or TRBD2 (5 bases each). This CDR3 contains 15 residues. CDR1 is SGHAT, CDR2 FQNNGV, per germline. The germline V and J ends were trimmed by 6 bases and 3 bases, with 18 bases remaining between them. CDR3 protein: CASSNPGPSLYEQYF. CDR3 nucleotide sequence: TGTGCCAGCAGTAACCCGGGACCTTCCCTCTACGAGCAGTACTTC.

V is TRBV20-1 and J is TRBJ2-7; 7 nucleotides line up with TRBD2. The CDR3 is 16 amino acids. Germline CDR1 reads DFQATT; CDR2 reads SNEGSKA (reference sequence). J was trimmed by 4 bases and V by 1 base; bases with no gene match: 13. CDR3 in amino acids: CSARVRGGSTHYEQYF. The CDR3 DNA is TGCAGTGCTAGAGTACGGGGAGGGTCGACGCATTACGAGCAGTACTTC.

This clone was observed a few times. The chain's CDR3 is CASSLVRAGGYNEQFF. The CDR3 nucleotides read TGTGCCAGCAGCTTAGTTAGGGCAGGTGGCTACAATGAGCAGTTCTTC. The chain is built from TRBV11-2 and TRBJ2-1, with unresolved D. Trimming took off 1 base at V and 3 bases at J, with 13 bases between the two ends. CDR1 and CDR2 from the germline V gene are SGHAT and FQNNGV. The CDR3 runs to 16 residues.

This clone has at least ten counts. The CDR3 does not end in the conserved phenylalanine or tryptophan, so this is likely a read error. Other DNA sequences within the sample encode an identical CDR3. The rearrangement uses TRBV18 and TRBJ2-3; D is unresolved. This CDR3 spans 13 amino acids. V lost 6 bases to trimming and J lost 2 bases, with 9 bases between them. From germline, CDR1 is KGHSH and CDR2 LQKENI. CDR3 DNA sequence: TGTGCCAGCTCCTCCTACGCCACAGATACGCAGTATGTT. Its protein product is CASSSYATDTQYV.

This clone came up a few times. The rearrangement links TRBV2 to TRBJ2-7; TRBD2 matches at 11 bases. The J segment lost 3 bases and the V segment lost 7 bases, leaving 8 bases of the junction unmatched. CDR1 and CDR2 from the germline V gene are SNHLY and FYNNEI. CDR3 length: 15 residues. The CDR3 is CASTGPGLADYEQYF. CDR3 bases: TGTGCCAGCACCGGTCCGGGACTAGCGGACTACGAGCAGTACTTC.